The clone carrying this T cell receptor beta chain is medium-sized within its sample. Its antigen is undetermined. These data belong to a study of spatial heterogeneity in lung cancer. TCRdb ran MiXCR on the 5' RACE reads and lists one entry per CDR3 protein. The profile shows about 13,000 distinct CDR3 sequences, about 6% of them singletons. Germline lookup yields CDR1 SGHRS and CDR2 YFSETQ. The CDR3 contains 13 residues. V lost 6 bases, J lost 8 bases, and 17 bases lay in between. Indicated time point: sample taken at primary tumor resection. Findings and limits, study-wide: Expanded intratumoral alpha and beta TCR counts tracked tumor mutation counts.

This receptor was taken from a female donor with early-stage non-small cell lung cancer. The chain employs TRBV5-1 and TRBJ1-2; TRBD1 is a possible D gene (5 bases). The source was lung tumor tissue, collected at surgery. Here the CDR3 DNA reads TGCGCCAGCAAGGGGCCAACCCCTGGAGGCTACACCTTC. Protein sequence: CASKGPTPGGYTF. Full variable domain (outside the CDR3, taken from reference TRBV5-1 and TRBJ1-2): KAGVTQTPRYLIKTRGQQVTLSCSPISGHRSVSWYQQTPGQGLQFLFEYFSETQRNKGNFPGRFSGRQFSNSRSEMNVSTLELGDSALYLCASKGPTPGGYTFGSGTRLTVV.